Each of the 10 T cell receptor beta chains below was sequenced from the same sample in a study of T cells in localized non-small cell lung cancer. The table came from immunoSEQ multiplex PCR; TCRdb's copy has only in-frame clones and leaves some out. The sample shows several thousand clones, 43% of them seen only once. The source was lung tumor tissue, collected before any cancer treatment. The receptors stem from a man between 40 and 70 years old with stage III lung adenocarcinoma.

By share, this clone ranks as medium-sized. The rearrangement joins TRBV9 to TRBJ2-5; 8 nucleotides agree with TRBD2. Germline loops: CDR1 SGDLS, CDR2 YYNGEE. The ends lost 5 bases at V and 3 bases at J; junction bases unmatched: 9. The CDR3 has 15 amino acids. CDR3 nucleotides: TGTGCCAGCAGTGTCGAGCGGGGGAGCGAAGAGACCCAGTACTTC. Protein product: CASSVERGSEETQYF.

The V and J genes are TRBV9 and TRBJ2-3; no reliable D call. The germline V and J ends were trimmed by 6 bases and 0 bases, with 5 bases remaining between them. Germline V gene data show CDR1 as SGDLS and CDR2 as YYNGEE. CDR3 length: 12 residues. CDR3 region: CASTGSTDTQYF. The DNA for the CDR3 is TGTGCCAGCACCGGGAGCACAGATACGCAGTATTTT.

The CDR3 region has the DNA TGTGCCAGCAGTCTGGGACGGTTCCAAGAGACCCAGTACTTC. Translating gives CASSLGRFQETQYF. The V gene is TRBV25-1, the J gene TRBJ2-5; D possibly uses TRBD1 or TRBD2 (5 bases each). V gave up 5 bases and J gave up 1 base, with 11 bases separating them. Germline V CDR1 and CDR2: MGHDK, SYGVNS. The length of the CDR3 is 14 residues.

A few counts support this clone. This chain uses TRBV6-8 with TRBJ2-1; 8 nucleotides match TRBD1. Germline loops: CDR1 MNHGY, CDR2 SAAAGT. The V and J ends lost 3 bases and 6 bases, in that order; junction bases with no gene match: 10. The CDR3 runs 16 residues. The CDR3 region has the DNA TGTGCCAGCAGTTATACAGGGGGACGAGGGAGCAATGAGCAGTTCTTC. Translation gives CASSYTGGRGSNEQFF.

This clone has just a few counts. The CDR3 DNA is TGCGCCAGCAGCCAACCACAGGGGGACAAGTACAATGAGCAGTTCTTC. As protein: CASSQPQGDKYNEQFF. This sequence joins TRBV4-1 and TRBJ2-1; 8 bases align to TRBD1. The CDR3 spans 16 residues. From germline, CDR1 is MGHRA and CDR2 YSYEKL. V shed 2 bases, J shed 4 bases, and the junction held 7 bases outside the gene matches.

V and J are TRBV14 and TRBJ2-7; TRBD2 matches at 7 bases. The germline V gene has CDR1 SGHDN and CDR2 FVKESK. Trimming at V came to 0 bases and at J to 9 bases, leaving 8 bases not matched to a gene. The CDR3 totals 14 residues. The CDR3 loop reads CASSQEAGRISQYF. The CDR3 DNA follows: TGTGCCAGCAGCCAAGAAGCGGGACGCATCTCGCAGTACTTC.

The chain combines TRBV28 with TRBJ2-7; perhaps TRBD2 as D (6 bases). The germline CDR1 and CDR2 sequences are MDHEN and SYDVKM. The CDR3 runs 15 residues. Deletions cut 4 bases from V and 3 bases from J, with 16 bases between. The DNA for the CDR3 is TGTGCCAGCAGTTGGGCAATGGGAGGCGGCTACGAGCAGTACTTC. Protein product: CASSWAMGGGYEQYF.

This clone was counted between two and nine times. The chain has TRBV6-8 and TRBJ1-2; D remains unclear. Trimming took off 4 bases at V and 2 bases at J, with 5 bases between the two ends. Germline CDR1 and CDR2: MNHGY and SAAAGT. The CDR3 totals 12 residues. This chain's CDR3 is CASSSPNYGYTF. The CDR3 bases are TGTGCCAGCAGTTCCCCCAACTATGGCTACACCTTC.

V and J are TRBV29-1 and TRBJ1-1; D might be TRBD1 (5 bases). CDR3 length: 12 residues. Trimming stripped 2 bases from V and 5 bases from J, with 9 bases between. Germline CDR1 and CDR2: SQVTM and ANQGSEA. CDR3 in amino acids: CSVERGGTEAFF. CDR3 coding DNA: TGCAGCGTTGAACGTGGGGGAACTGAAGCTTTCTTT. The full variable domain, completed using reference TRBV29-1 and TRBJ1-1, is SAVISQKPSRDICQRGTSLTIQCQVDSQVTMMFWYRQQPGQSLTLIATANQGSEATYESGFVIDKFPISRPNLTFSTLTVSNMSPEDSSIYLCSVERGGTEAFFGQGTRLTVV.

Here the CDR3 reads CASSYSQPGLGGEQFF. In nucleotides, the CDR3 is TGTGCCAGCAGCTATTCCCAGCCGGGACTAGGGGGTGAGCAGTTCTTC. V is TRBV11-3 and J is TRBJ2-1, with 8 positions matching TRBD2. V shed 4 bases, J shed 9 bases, and the junction held 14 bases outside the gene matches. Germline values: CDR1 SGHNT, CDR2 YENEEA. The length of the CDR3 is 16 residues. Based on the CDR3 plus reference TRBV11-3 and TRBJ2-1, the full variable domain is EAGVVQSPRYKIIEKKQPVAFWCNPISGHNTLYWYLQNLGQGPELLIRYENEEAVDDSQLPKDRFSAERLKGVDSTLKIQPAELGDSAVYLCASSYSQPGLGGEQFFGPGTRLTVL.